This T cell receptor beta chain was captured by sequencing in a study of control samples from healthy donors and cancer patients (dated by TCRdb to 2020 to 2022). Turning to this clone: This receptor's antigen is unknown. No base qualities exist here, and no much larger clone lies one base off it.

Trimming takes 1 base from V and 2 bases from J, and the germline ends sit 12 bases apart. In the germline V gene (reference sequence), CDR1 corresponds to LNHDA and CDR2 to SQIVND. Its CDR3 holds 15 amino acids, cysteine through phenylalanine. Only the CDR3 DNA is retained, 45 bases long and in frame from the first base. The protocol used for the library was the immunoSEQ multiplex PCR assay. TCRdb provides this immuneACCESS table in a form limited to in-frame rearrangements. Some clones are lacking; in checked studies, under half of them reflect an unresolved V gene, and why the rest are absent is not known. In all, the sample holds over 75,000 clones, and about four fifths of those were seen once. Of the sample, 2% falls within the top ten clones.

The V and J genes are TRBV19 and TRBJ2-7; TRBD1 might be the D gene, on 6 matching bases. The sample consisted of blood. This clonotype originated in a man between 60 and 70 years old in good health. The DNA is TGTGCCAGTAGTATAGGGACAGCTAGAACCTACGAGCAGTACTTC. This codes for CASSIGTARTYEQYF.